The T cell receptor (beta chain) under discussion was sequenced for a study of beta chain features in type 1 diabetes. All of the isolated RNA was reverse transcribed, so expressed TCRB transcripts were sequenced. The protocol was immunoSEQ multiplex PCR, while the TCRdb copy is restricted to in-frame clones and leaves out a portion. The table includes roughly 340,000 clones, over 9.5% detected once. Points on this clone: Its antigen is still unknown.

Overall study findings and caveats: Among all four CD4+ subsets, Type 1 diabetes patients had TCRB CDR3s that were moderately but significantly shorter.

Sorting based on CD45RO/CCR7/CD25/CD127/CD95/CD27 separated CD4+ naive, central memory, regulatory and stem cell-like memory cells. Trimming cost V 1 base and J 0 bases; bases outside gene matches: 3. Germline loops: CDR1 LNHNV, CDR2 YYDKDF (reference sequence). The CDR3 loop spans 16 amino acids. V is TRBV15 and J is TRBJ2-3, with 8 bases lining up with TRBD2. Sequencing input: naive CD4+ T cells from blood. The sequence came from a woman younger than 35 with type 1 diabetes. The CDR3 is CATSRAGGQSTDTQYF. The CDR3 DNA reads TGTGCCACCAGCAGAGCGGGGGGGCAGAGCACAGATACGCAGTATTTT. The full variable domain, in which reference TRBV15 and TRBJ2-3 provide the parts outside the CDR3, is DAMVIQNPRYQVTQFGKPVTLSCSQTLNHNVMYWYQQKSSQAPKLLFHYYDKDFNNEADTPDNFQSRRPNTSFCFLDIRSPGLGDTAMYLCATSRAGGQSTDTQYFGPGTRLTVL.